These T cell receptor beta chains were read from a single sample in a study of metastatic and nonmetastatic thyroid tumors. TCRdb re-called the PCR reads via MiXCR. Of fewer than 35,000 clones listed, over 14% were seen once; the top ten hold over 15%. The sample was blood. The source of these receptors is a male donor with papillary thyroid cancer or a benign thyroid nodule (not recorded which). Some clones in this sample may be carry-over from other donors' samples. CDR3s include the opening cysteine and the closing phenylalanine or tryptophan. The D gene is left open where the match is weak. Where a row states a size, it is once, few, many or the class of an expanded clone; other rows omit it.

J	size	V	D	DNA	CDR3
TRBJ1-5	many	TRBV6-1	.	TGTGCCAGCAGTGAAGCGACCGAACCTCGCAATCAGCCCCAGCATTTT	CASSEATEPRNQPQHF
TRBJ2-7	many	TRBV6-2/TRBV6-3	TRBD2	TGTGCCAGCAGAGGGACCGGGGGGTCCTACGAGCAGTACTTC	CASRGTGGSYEQYF
TRBJ2-7	.	TRBV28	.	TGTGCCAGCAGCTCAACGACTTGCTCCGAGCAGTACTTC	CASSSTTCSEQYF
TRBJ2-2	many	TRBV20-1	.	TGCAGTGCTTCAGAGGGCGGGGAGCTGTTTTTT	CSASEGGELFF
TRBJ1-5	few	TRBV27	.	TGTGCCAGCAGTTTATCTGGTCAGCACCAGAATTTT	CASSLSGQHQNF
TRBJ2-3	.	TRBV5-6	.	TGTGCCAGCAGCTCGTTCCACACAGATACGCAGTATTTT	CASSSFHTDTQYF
TRBJ1-1	.	TRBV12-3/TRBV12-4	.	TGTGCCAGCAGCTCGGGACTCTGGGCAGCTTTCTTT	CASSSGLWAAFF
TRBJ2-7	.	TRBV6-1	.	TGTGCCTGCAGCCCAGGGGGGGGCACCGAGCAGTACTTC	CACSPGGGTEQYF
TRBJ1-1	.	TRBV4-2	TRBD1	TGTGCCAGCAGCCCAACAGGGGGAGGTGGGACTCACACTGAAGCTTTCTTT	CASSPTGGGGTHTEAFF
TRBJ1-6	.	TRBV10-1	.	TGCGCCAGCAGCGAGGACAGATCACCCCTCCACTTT	CASSEDRSPLHF
TRBJ2-7	.	TRBV11-2	.	TGTGCCAGCAGCGCCCCACATAGCGTGGTCTACGAGCATTACTTC	CASSAPHSVVYEHYF
TRBJ2-7	medium-sized	TRBV7-2	TRBD2	TGTGCCAGCAGACCTGGCGGGGGCTCCTACGAGCAGTACTTC	CASRPGGGSYEQYF
TRBJ2-6	few	TRBV6-1	.	TGTGCCAGCAGACCTACAGCAGCTGGGGCCAACGTCCTGACTTTC	CASRPTAAGANVLTF
TRBJ1-5	many	TRBV19	.	TGTGCCAGTAGTATACAGGACAATCAGCCCCAGCATTTT	CASSIQDNQPQHF
TRBJ2-1	.	TRBV5-4	.	TGTGCCAGCATCTGGGGCCCAGGGTCGGATGAGCAGTTCTTC	CASIWGPGSDEQFF
TRBJ2-3	many	TRBV7-2	.	TGTGCCAGCAGCTTAGCGCTGACGGTTTCGGATACAGATACGCAGTATTTT	CASSLALTVSDTDTQYF
TRBJ2-5	many	TRBV2	.	TGTGCCAGCAGTGAAACGACCCGGAGGACCCAGTACTTC	CASSETTRRTQYF
TRBJ1-1	.	TRBV7-3	.	TGTGCCAGCAGCTTAAACGCAGGGGCGGACACTGAAGCTTTCTTT	CASSLNAGADTEAFF
TRBJ2-7	few	TRBV4-3	.	TGCGCCAGCAGCCAAGTTCGTCTATTTTTTTACGAGCAGTACTTC	CASSQVRLFFYEQYF
TRBJ1-2	.	TRBV6-5	.	TGTGCCAGCAGTTCCGGACAGAGTCCCTATGGCTACACCTTC	CASSSGQSPYGYTF
TRBJ2-7	many	TRBV4-1	.	TGCGCCAGCAGCCAAGATGTTTCAGGATCCTACGAGCAGTACTTC	CASSQDVSGSYEQYF
TRBJ2-7	medium-sized	TRBV11-2	.	TGTGCCAGCGGCCACGGTTATAAGTCCTACGAGCAGTACTTC	CASGHGYKSYEQYF
TRBJ2-1	few	TRBV12-3/TRBV12-4	.	TGTGCCAGCAGCCAGACCGTCCCGCTGGGCTGGGAAGATGAGCGGTTCTTC	CASSQTVPLGWEDERFF
TRBJ1-2	many	TRBV10-3	.	TGTGCCATCAGTGAACAGGAACGATATGGCTACACCTTC	CAISEQERYGYTF
TRBJ2-7	many	TRBV7-9	.	TGTGCCAGCAGCTTAGGACACCGTTACGAGCAGTACTTC	CASSLGHRYEQYF
TRBJ2-3	many	TRBV6-1	.	TGTGCCAGCAGCTCCAGACACCGAGATACGCAGTATTTT	CASSSRHRDTQYF
TRBJ1-5	many	TRBV7-9	.	TGTGCCAGCAGCGATTCTAATAGCAATCAGCCCCAGCATTTT	CASSDSNSNQPQHF
TRBJ2-5	many	TRBV29-1	.	TGCAGCTCCCAAGGGGGAGGGGCGGGGGAGACCCAGTACTTC	CSSQGGGAGETQYF
TRBJ2-3	few	TRBV28	.	TGTGCCAGCAGTTTAATAGGGGAGACGGATACGCAGTATTTT	CASSLIGETDTQYF
TRBJ2-7	many	TRBV3-1	.	TGTGCCAGCAGCCCGAAACGGAGGGCAATCAACGAGCAGTACTTC	CASSPKRRAINEQYF
TRBJ2-7	once	TRBV7-9	TRBD1	TGTGCCAGCAGCCCAAAGGGGGCACCCCCCTACGAGCAGTACTTC	CASSPKGAPPYEQYF
TRBJ1-3	.	TRBV12-3/TRBV12-4	.	TGTGCCAGCAGTTTAAGTCCGTGGGGCAGGTTCTCTGGAAACACCATATATTTT	CASSLSPWGRFSGNTIYF
TRBJ2-7	.	TRBV18	.	TGTGCCAGCTCACCAACGGTCCCAAGTGGCGAGCAGTACTTC	CASSPTVPSGEQYF
TRBJ2-5	many	TRBV30	.	TGTGCCTGGTTAGGGGGAGCGGGAGAGACCCAGTACTTC	CAWLGGAGETQYF
TRBJ1-2	medium-sized	TRBV6-2/TRBV6-3	TRBD1	TGTGCCAGCAGACAGGGGGCTAACTATGGCTACACCTTC	CASRQGANYGYTF
TRBJ1-2	many	TRBV4-2	.	TGTGCCAGCAGCCAAGACTTAGGGGTTAACTATGGCTACACCTTC	CASSQDLGVNYGYTF
TRBJ2-4	many	TRBV30	.	TGTGCCTGGCCCCCAGGCGAAAACATTCAGTACTTC	CAWPPGENIQYF
TRBJ2-7	.	TRBV7-2	TRBD2	TGTGCCAGCAGCTTAGATGCGGGAGGGTACGAGCAGTACTTC	CASSLDAGGYEQYF
TRBJ2-5	many	TRBV7-9	.	TGTGCCAGCAGCGTCGCAGGGGGGCAGACCCAGTACTTC	CASSVAGGQTQYF
TRBJ2-6	many	TRBV11-3	.	TGTGCCAGCAGCTTAGTTTTTAGGGTGAGCGGACCCTCTGGGGCCAACGTCCTGACTTTC	CASSLVFRVSGPSGANVLTF
TRBJ2-3	many	TRBV3-1	.	TGTGCCAGCAGCTCTGGGGCTGGCACAGATACGCAGTATTTT	CASSSGAGTDTQYF
TRBJ1-1	many	TRBV12-3/TRBV12-4	.	TGTGCCAGCAGTCTAGTGAACACTGAAGCTTTCTTT	CASSLVNTEAFF
TRBJ2-5	once	TRBV10-1	.	TGCGCCAGCAGAGAGAAGGGAATAGCGGAGGGCCGCGGGGAGACCCAGTACTTC	CASREKGIAEGRGETQYF
TRBJ1-2	few	TRBV28	.	TGTGCCAGCAGCCTGGGTGGGCAGGTGGCGAGAGGCTACACCTTC	CASSLGGQVARGYTF
TRBJ2-7	.	TRBV6-1	TRBD1	TGTGCCAGCTTGACCGGGACAGGGGCCTTTCCTTCCTACGAGCAGTACTTC	CASLTGTGAFPSYEQYF
TRBJ1-5	.	TRBV12-3/TRBV12-4	.	TGTGCCAGCGGTGGCAAAAATCAGCCCCAGCATTTT	CASGGKNQPQHF
TRBJ2-7	many	TRBV10-3	.	TGTGCCATCAGTGTTGAATACGAGCAGTACTTC	CAISVEYEQYF
TRBJ2-3	.	TRBV11-2	.	TGTGCCAGCAGCGTACAGGGTGGTCGGGGGATTAGCACAGATACGCAGTATTTT	CASSVQGGRGISTDTQYF